This T cell receptor (beta chain) was identified in a study of blood T cell repertoires in COVID-19. In its sample, this clone was seen a few times. Cohort placement rested on clinical history that participants reported themselves. Under the authors' procedure: Reference gene primer amplification gave estimated nucleated cell counts. The method was immunoSEQ multiplex PCR; TCRdb's version includes in-frame clones alone and lacks a portion of them. V and J calls and clone size follow that table, whereas D and trimming were derived from the DNA. The sample consists of 130,000 to 150,000 clones, 70% to 85% of them appearing once. The CDR3 totals 11 residues. In germline, CDR1 is DFQATT, CDR2 SNEGSKA (reference sequence). Trimming removed 0 bases at V and 7 bases at J, with 6 bases between.

The clonotype comes from a man in his forties or fifties who had recovered from COVID-19. Sequencing was done on a sample of PBMCs or T cells enriched from blood (not recorded which). This chain connects TRBV20-1 to TRBJ1-2; unclear D gene. This chain's CDR3 is CSARDRGGYTF. The DNA for the CDR3 is TGCAGTGCTAGAGATCGGGGTGGCTACACCTTC.